What follows are 15 T cell receptor beta chains derived from one specimen sequenced in a study of identical twins. Via MiXCR, TCRdb re-called the 5' RACE reads, giving one row per CDR3 protein. Among about 700,000 distinct CDR3 sequences listed, over 5% were seen once. Material for sequencing was naive T cells sorted from blood. The receptors were gathered from a man aged 18-30 years in good health.

This clonotype was seen ten or more times. The rearrangement links TRBV5-1 to TRBJ2-5; TRBD2 is a possible D gene (6 bases). The V and J ends lost 6 bases and 5 bases respectively, with 14 bases between them. CDR3 length: 13 amino acids. Germline V gives CDR1 SGHRS, CDR2 YFSETQ. In DNA, the CDR3 is TGCGCCAGCAATGACGGGAGCTTGGAGACCCAGTACTTC. This translates into CASNDGSLETQYF. Supplemented by reference TRBV5-1 and TRBJ2-5, the full variable domain reads KAGVTQTPRYLIKTRGQQVTLSCSPISGHRSVSWYQQTPGQGLQFLFEYFSETQRNKGNFPGRFSGRQFSNSRSEMNVSTLELGDSALYLCASNDGSLETQYFGPGTRLLVL.

This clonotype was seen at least ten times. The J gene is TRBJ2-4, the V gene TRBV5-1; D might be TRBD1 (8 bases). This CDR3 region has 15 residues. Germline V gene data show CDR1 as SGHRS and CDR2 as YFSETQ. Trimming removed 4 bases from V and 8 bases from J, with 19 bases in between. The CDR3 DNA sequence: TGCGCCAGCAGCCCGACACGGACAGGGAGGGACATTCAGTACTTC. Encoded protein: CASSPTRTGRDIQYF.

This clonotype was seen more than once but under ten times. The V gene is TRBV27, the J gene TRBJ1-5; no clear D gene. Trimming pared 6 bases from V and 0 bases from J, leaving 15 bases between. The CDR3 is 16 amino acids. CDR1 is MNHEY, CDR2 SMNVEV, per germline (reference sequence). The CDR3 spells CASRSNLGVSNQPQHF. The CDR3 coding sequence is TGTGCCAGCAGGTCTAATCTCGGGGTTAGCAATCAGCCCCAGCATTTT.

This clonotype was counted at least ten times. The chain recombines TRBV6-5 with TRBJ2-2, with 12 bases lining up with TRBD2. The J segment lost 7 bases and the V segment lost 4 bases, leaving 4 bases of the junction unmatched. Germline CDR1 MNHEY, CDR2 SVGAGI. The CDR3 consists of 15 residues. The CDR3 nucleotides are TGTGCCAGCAGTTCCCTAGCGGGAGGGGGCGGGGAGCTGTTTTTT. Its protein product is CASSSLAGGGGELFF.

This clonotype has just a few counts. This sequence joins TRBV5-1 and TRBJ2-5, with TRBD1 matching over 7 bases. The germline gives CDR1 SGHRS, CDR2 YFSETQ. V trimming: 4 bases; J trimming: 3 bases; junction bases outside the gene matches: 6. The CDR3 extends over 14 amino acids. The CDR3 DNA follows: TGCGCCAGCAGCAAGGACAGGACCGAAGAGACCCAGTACTTC. Protein sequence: CASSKDRTEETQYF.

This clonotype has ten or more counts. The chain recombines TRBV18 with TRBJ2-5, with D unresolved. The CDR3 is made up of 13 amino acids. V was trimmed by 2 bases and J by 4 bases, leaving 8 bases between them. The germline gives CDR1 KGHSH, CDR2 LQKENI. CDR3: CASSPFTGETQYF. Here the CDR3 DNA reads TGTGCCAGCTCACCATTTACCGGAGAGACCCAGTACTTC.

This clonotype appeared many times. The chain joins TRBV20-1 to TRBJ2-3, with D perhaps matching TRBD2 (6 bases). The CDR3 is 15 residues long. V lost 6 bases to trimming and J lost 6 bases, with 22 bases between them. The V gene's germline CDR1 is DFQATT and CDR2 SNEGSKA (reference sequence). The CDR3 is CSAHNTGLRGDTQYF. In nucleotides, the CDR3 is TGCAGTGCACACAATACGGGACTTCGGGGGGATACGCAGTATTTT.

This clonotype was seen many times. The rearrangement uses TRBV7-2 and TRBJ2-1; D is ambiguous. The CDR3 length is 13 residues. Germline assignment: CDR1 SGHTA and CDR2 FQGNSA. Trimming took off 7 bases at V and 4 bases at J, with 11 bases between the two ends. CDR3 nucleotide sequence: TGTGCCAGCACCCTGGGCCATTACAATGAGCAGTTCTTC. Residues: CASTLGHYNEQFF.

The gene calls are TRBV5-1 and TRBJ1-5; 12 bases align to TRBD1. With V trimmed by 3 bases and J by 2 bases, 6 bases remained unmatched. Germline CDR1 is SGHRS and CDR2 is YFSETQ. The CDR3 loop spans 17 amino acids. The CDR3 loop reads CASSSGTGGKGNQPQHF. In DNA form, the CDR3 reads TGCGCCAGCAGCTCCGGGACAGGGGGCAAAGGCAATCAGCCCCAGCATTTT.

This clonotype was observed many times. The chain combines TRBV20-1 with TRBJ2-7, with D perhaps TRBD2 (6 bases). CDR1 DFQATT and CDR2 SNEGSKA come from the germline V gene (reference sequence). The CDR3 spans 12 residues. V gave up 6 bases and J gave up 2 bases, with 11 bases separating them. CDR3 sequence reads: CSARDSTYEQYF. In DNA form, the CDR3 reads TGCAGTGCGCGGGACTCGACCTACGAGCAGTACTTC.

This clonotype has only one observation. The chain carries TRBV27 and TRBJ2-5; D remains ambiguous. V lost 0 bases and J 3 bases, leaving 14 bases between the germline ends. The CDR3 has 16 residues. CDR1 is MNHEY and CDR2 is SMNVEV in the germline V gene (reference sequence). Here the CDR3 reads CASSLSVDYQEETQYF. DNA for the CDR3: TGTGCCAGCAGTTTATCAGTCGATTACCAGGAAGAGACCCAGTACTTC.

The rearrangement joins TRBV7-2 to TRBJ2-7, with D perhaps assigned TRBD1 or TRBD2 (5 bases each). Per germline, CDR1 SGHTA and CDR2 FQGNSA. CDR3 size: 15 residues. V was shortened by 1 base and J by 3 bases, with 13 bases between the two germline ends. CDR3 amino acids: CASSLVGDRDYEQYF. CDR3 in DNA: TGTGCCAGCAGCTTAGTGGGGGATCGAGACTACGAGCAGTACTTC.

This clonotype was observed many times. This chain joins TRBV5-1 and TRBJ2-5; D is ambiguous. The V gene lost 2 bases and the J gene lost 2 bases, with 10 bases spanning the gap. CDR3 length: 14 residues. From germline, CDR1 is SGHRS and CDR2 YFSETQ. CDR3 bases: TGCGCCAGCAGCTTATTGACCGCTCAAGAGACCCAGTACTTC. Translation: CASSLLTAQETQYF.

This clonotype was observed a few times. V is TRBV30 and J is TRBJ2-7; the D is unclear. This CDR3 comprises 12 residues. The V end was cut by 1 base, the J end by 0 bases, with 4 bases between. Germline lookup yields CDR1 GTSNPN and CDR2 SVGIG (reference sequence). This chain's CDR3 is CAWSAYSYEQYF. The CDR3 nucleotides are TGTGCCTGGAGTGCGTACTCCTACGAGCAGTACTTC.

This clonotype was detected a few times. The chain carries TRBV20-1 and TRBJ2-7; the match to TRBD1 covers 7 bases. This CDR3 is built from 14 residues. The J segment lost 4 bases and the V segment lost 4 bases, leaving 10 bases of the junction unmatched. Germline CDR1 DFQATT, CDR2 SNEGSKA (reference sequence). Here the CDR3 DNA reads TGCAGTGCTACTTGGACAGGAGCTCCTTACGAGCAGTACGTC. Protein sequence: CSATWTGAPYEQYV.